This T cell receptor (beta chain) was identified during a study of blood T cell repertoires in COVID-19. On the study more broadly: T cells, B-cell-depleted T cells, or PBMCs supplied cDNA or gDNA.

The repertoire was sequenced with immunoSEQ multiplex PCR; TCRdb's copy has only in-frame clones and lacks some. This sample has fewer than 300,000 clones, with over 75% found just once. Recruitment covered about two dozen US areas and drew participants whose ages spanned roughly 18 to 100 years. Assignments of participants to cohorts depended upon their own reported clinical history. Among Cohort 3 donors, those recovered had two negative PCRs, clearance, or symptom resolution. The CDR3 has 13 amino acids. V dropped 8 bases and J dropped 1; count of bases not matched to a gene: 1. Germline CDR1 is MNHEY and CDR2 is SVGAGI.

Sequencing used PBMCs or T cells enriched from blood (not recorded which). The rearrangement uses TRBV6-5 and TRBJ2-1; 8 bases match TRBD2. This TCR came from a woman aged 25 to 39 who had recovered from COVID-19. The CDR3 region is CASGGRSYNEQFF. In nucleotides, the CDR3 is TGTGCCAGCGGCGGGAGGTCCTACAATGAGCAGTTCTTC.